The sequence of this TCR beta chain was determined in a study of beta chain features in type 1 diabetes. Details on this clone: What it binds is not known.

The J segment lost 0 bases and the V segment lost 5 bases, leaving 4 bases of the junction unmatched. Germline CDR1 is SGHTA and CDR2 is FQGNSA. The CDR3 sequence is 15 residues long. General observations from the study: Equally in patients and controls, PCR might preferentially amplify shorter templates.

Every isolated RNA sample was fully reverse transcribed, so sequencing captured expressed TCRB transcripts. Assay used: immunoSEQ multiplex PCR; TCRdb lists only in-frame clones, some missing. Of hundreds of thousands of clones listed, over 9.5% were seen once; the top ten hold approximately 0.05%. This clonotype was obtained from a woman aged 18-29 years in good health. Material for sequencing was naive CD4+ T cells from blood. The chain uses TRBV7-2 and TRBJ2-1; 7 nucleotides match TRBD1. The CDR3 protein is CASSPRDSSYNEQFF. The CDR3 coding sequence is TGTGCCAGCAGCCCTAGGGACAGCTCCTACAATGAGCAGTTCTTC.